These 20 T cell receptor beta chains came from one sample sequenced in a study of OX40 agonist ivuxolimab in advanced cancers. TCRdb keeps only in-frame clones here, not all; method: immunoSEQ multiplex PCR. Of approximately 58,000 clones listed, 86% are singletons. Sequencing was performed on CD4+ or CD8+ T cells sorted from blood, taken in a trial of the OX40 agonist ivuxolimab. The source is an adult with an advanced solid tumor such as melanoma, head and neck, liver or kidney cancer.

The V gene is TRBV18, the J gene TRBJ1-1; TRBD1 is a possible D gene (6 bases). V lost 1 base and J lost 6, with 9 bases in between. Germline V gene data show CDR1 as KGHSH and CDR2 as LQKENI. The CDR3 contains 13 residues. The CDR3 loop is CASSPQGGAEAFF. The CDR3 region has the DNA TGTGCCAGCTCACCACAGGGGGGGGCTGAAGCTTTCTTT. The variable domain in full, completed from reference TRBV18 and TRBJ1-1, reads NAGVMQNPRHLVRRRGQEARLRCSPMKGHSHVYWYRQLPEEGLKFMVYLQKENIIDESGMPKERFSAEFPKEGPSILRIQQVVRGDSAAYFCASSPQGGAEAFFGQGTRLTVV.

The chain uses TRBV6-1 and TRBJ2-1; 14 nucleotides align to TRBD2. From germline, CDR1 is MNHNS and CDR2 SASEGT. V was pared by 5 bases and J by 9 bases, with 3 bases of the junction left unmatched. The CDR3 is 14 amino acids. DNA for the CDR3: TGTGCCAGCAGTCAGACTAGCGGGGGGGGTGAGCAGTTCTTC. Its translation is CASSQTSGGGEQFF.

This clone was counted a single time. The gene calls are TRBV29-1 and TRBJ2-2; D perhaps matches TRBD1 (5 bases). This CDR3 is 12 amino acids long. Looked up from germline, CDR1 is SQVTM and CDR2 is ANQGSEA. Trimming removed 7 bases from V and 4 bases from J, with 10 bases in between. CDR3 loop: CSGTGPTGELFF. The CDR3 DNA reads TGCAGCGGCACAGGCCCCACCGGGGAGCTGTTTTTT.

V gene TRBV4-2 combines with J gene TRBJ1-3, with D possibly TRBD1 on 5 matching bases. Between the trimmed V and J ends, which lost 1 base and 2 bases, there was a span of 9 bases. The CDR3 loop spans 15 amino acids. From germline, CDR1 is LGHNA and CDR2 YNFKEQ. CDR3 sequence: CASSQGGRAGNTIYF. CDR3 DNA sequence: TGTGCCAGCAGCCAAGGTGGCAGGGCTGGAAACACCATATATTTT.

This chain uses TRBV4-3 with TRBJ1-4, with a weak D call TRBD1 (5 bases). Germline V gene data show CDR1 as LGHNA and CDR2 as YSLEER. There are 15 residues in the CDR3. Trimming took 4 bases from V and 8 from J, leaving 17 bases between them. CDR3 protein: CASSRQQEGSEKLFF. CDR3 nucleotide sequence: TGCGCCAGCAGCCGTCAACAGGAGGGGAGCGAAAAACTGTTTTTT.

The DNA for the CDR3 is TGTGCCAGCATTCAAAACACTGAAGCTTTCTTT. It encodes CASIQNTEAFF. V and J are TRBV28 and TRBJ1-1; D is ambiguous. V was shortened by 7 bases and J by 2 bases, with 5 bases between the two germline ends. Germline-derived CDR1 and CDR2 are MDHEN and SYDVKM. The CDR3 has 11 residues.

The chain is built from TRBV13 and TRBJ1-1, with D uncertain. The germline V gene has CDR1 PRHDT and CDR2 FYEKMQ (reference sequence). The CDR3 consists of 14 residues. Trimming removed 3 bases at V and 1 base at J, with 9 bases between. The CDR3 loop is CASSLARPNTEAFF. The CDR3 DNA is TGTGCCAGCAGCTTGGCCCGACCGAACACTGAAGCTTTCTTT. Variable domain in full (rest from reference TRBV13 and TRBJ1-1): AAGVIQSPRHLIKEKRETATLKCYPIPRHDTVYWYQQGPGQDPQFLISFYEKMQSDKGSIPDRFSAQQFSDYHSELNMSSLELGDSALYFCASSLARPNTEAFFGQGTRLTVV.

In nucleotides, the CDR3 is TGTGCCAGCAGCCGAGGCCCCGGCGGGGGCGATGAGCAGTTCTTC. Its protein product is CASSRGPGGGDEQFF. This chain uses TRBV4-2 with TRBJ2-1, with D perhaps TRBD2 (7 bases). From germline, CDR1 is LGHNA and CDR2 YNFKEQ. Trimming removed 4 bases from V and 8 bases from J, with 18 bases in between. The CDR3 covers 15 residues.

The rearrangement uses TRBV19 and TRBJ1-5; D is uncertain. Between the trimmed V and J ends, which lost 7 bases and 5 bases, there was a span of 15 bases. The CDR3 spans 14 residues. Germline values: CDR1 LNHDA, CDR2 SQIVND (reference sequence). The CDR3 protein is CASTFLGPYQPQHF. The CDR3 DNA sequence: TGTGCCAGTACCTTCCTGGGCCCTTATCAGCCCCAGCATTTT.

This chain uses TRBV6-5 with TRBJ1-2; D may be TRBD1 (6 bases). Germline V gives CDR1 MNHEY, CDR2 SVGAGI. The CDR3 sequence is 14 residues long. The V gene lost 0 bases and the J gene lost 7 bases, with 12 bases spanning the gap. The CDR3 reads CASSYSPGQSGYTF. Written as DNA, the CDR3 is TGTGCCAGCAGTTACTCCCCTGGACAGTCTGGCTACACCTTC.

V gene TRBV29-1 combines with J gene TRBJ1-2, with unresolved D. V gave up 3 bases and J gave up 4 bases, with 18 bases separating them. Germline lookup yields CDR1 SQVTM and CDR2 ANQGSEA. The CDR3 totals 15 residues. The CDR3 DNA reads TGCAGCGTTGAGGAGACACCGAGAGAGATCTATGGCTACACCTTC. Its translation: CSVEETPREIYGYTF. The whole variable domain, remainder taken from reference TRBV29-1 and TRBJ1-2, is SAVISQKPSRDICQRGTSLTIQCQVDSQVTMMFWYRQQPGQSLTLIATANQGSEATYESGFVIDKFPISRPNLTFSTLTVSNMSPEDSSIYLCSVEETPREIYGYTFGSGTRLTVV.

This sequence joins TRBV4-1 and TRBJ1-1; weak D call: TRBD1 (5 bases). The CDR3 length is 15 residues. V lost 3 bases, J lost 11 bases, and 22 bases lay in between. CDR1 and CDR2 (germline): MGHRA, YSYEKL. The CDR3 loop is CASSQPLVSREGAFF. The DNA of the CDR3 is TGCGCCAGCAGCCAGCCGTTGGTCAGCCGCGAGGGGGCTTTCTTT.

The CDR3 coding sequence is TGTGCCAGCAGCTTAGGTCCTAGCGGGGGGGCAGATACGCAGTATTTT. Amino acid sequence: CASSLGPSGGADTQYF. The chain joins TRBV7-2 to TRBJ2-3, with 12 bases matching TRBD2. The CDR3 extends over 16 amino acids. Germline CDR1 reads SGHTA; CDR2 reads FQGNSA. Trimming at V came to 1 base and at J to 4 bases, leaving 3 bases not matched to a gene.

The V gene is TRBV4-1, the J gene TRBJ1-2; maybe TRBD1 (5 bases). In germline, CDR1 is MGHRA, CDR2 YSYEKL. Deletions cut 4 bases from V and 8 bases from J, with 17 bases between. CDR3 length: 14 amino acids. CDR3 in DNA: TGCGCCAGCAGCCCCGTTTTGGGGGTCGACGGCTACACCTTC. Protein: CASSPVLGVDGYTF.

The V call is TRBV7-9, the J call TRBJ1-2; no definite D call. The CDR3 is made up of 14 amino acids. From germline, CDR1 is SEHNR and CDR2 FQNEAQ (reference sequence). Trimming removed 5 bases at V and 3 bases at J, with 13 bases between. The CDR3 DNA reads TGTGCCAGCAGCCCTCTACAAGGGCACTATGGCTACACCTTC. It yields the protein CASSPLQGHYGYTF.

CDR3 amino acids: CASSLVGDEQFF. The CDR3 DNA is TGTGCCAGCAGCTTGGTCGGGGATGAGCAGTTCTTC. The V call is TRBV5-6, the J call TRBJ2-1; tentatively, D is TRBD2 (5 bases). The CDR3 loop spans 12 amino acids. Germline assignment: CDR1 SGHDT and CDR2 YYEEEE. Trimming cost V 0 bases and J 8 bases, with 6 bases left between them. The variable domain in full, with the rest retrieved from reference TRBV5-6 and TRBJ2-1, is DAGVTQSPTHLIKTRGQQVTLRCSPKSGHDTVSWYQQALGQGPQFIFQYYEEEERQRGNFPDRFSGHQFPNYSSELNVNALLLGDSALYLCASSLVGDEQFFGPGTRLTVL.

V and J are TRBV10-3 and TRBJ1-1, with unresolved D. CDR3 length equals 14 residues. V was trimmed by 0 bases and J by 1 base, leaving 6 bases between them. The V gene's germline CDR1 is ENHRY and CDR2 SYGVKD. CDR3 nucleotides: TGTGCCATCAGTGAGTCCACTGAGAACACTGAAGCTTTCTTT. It codes for CAISESTENTEAFF.

CDR3 sequence: CASSSYPYVTQYF. The CDR3 DNA reads as TGTGCCAGCAGCTCCTACCCCTACGTGACCCAGTACTTC. The chain uses TRBV7-3 and TRBJ2-5; D call uncertain. The CDR3 runs to 13 residues. The V and J ends lost 4 bases and 7 bases respectively, with 13 bases between them. In germline, CDR1 is SGHTA, CDR2 FQGTGA.

This clone was counted a single time. This chain joins TRBV5-1 and TRBJ2-7; D gene uncertain. This CDR3 comprises 12 residues. CDR1 is SGHRS, CDR2 YFSETQ, per germline. Trimming stripped 5 bases from V and 3 bases from J, with 9 bases between. In nucleotides, the CDR3 is TGCGCCAGCAGGGACGGAGACTACGAGCAGTACTTC. Translating it yields CASRDGDYEQYF.

The chain uses TRBV27 and TRBJ2-7, with a possible D match to TRBD2 (6 bases). Trimming cost V 1 base and J 5 bases, with 9 bases left between them. The length of the CDR3 is 13 residues. Per germline, CDR1 MNHEY and CDR2 SMNVEV (reference sequence). DNA of the CDR3: TGTGCCAGCAGTTTATATGGCGGGGACGAGCAGTACTTC. Its protein is CASSLYGGDEQYF.